The entry that follows covers one T cell receptor (beta chain) sequence. Prior autoimmune disease or systemic immunosuppression barred patients. Sampling of blood occurred at baseline, cycle 4 day 1, and cycle 7 day 1. The data belong to a study of OX40 agonist ivuxolimab in advanced cancers. The overall study: Patients received ivuxolimab, an agonistic anti-OX40 (CD134) antibody.

CDR3 length: 11 amino acids. V gave up 3 bases and J gave up 7 bases, with 7 bases separating them. Germline V CDR1 and CDR2: SGHTA, FQGNSA. Profiled with immunoSEQ multiplex PCR; TCRdb holds only in-frame clones, not every one. Altogether about 160,000 clones are present, approximately 94% being singletons, with the ten largest covering 0.31%. This specimen was CD4+ or CD8+ T cells sorted from blood, taken in a trial of the OX40 agonist ivuxolimab. The receptor comes from an adult with an advanced solid tumor such as melanoma, head and neck, liver or kidney cancer. The chain combines TRBV7-2 with TRBJ2-7, with a weak D call TRBD2 (5 bases). CDR3 amino acids: CASSLSGEQYF. CDR3 in DNA: TGTGCCAGCAGCTTGAGCGGAGAGCAGTACTTC. Complete variable domain (other parts from reference TRBV7-2 and TRBJ2-7): GAGVSQSPSNKVTEKGKDVELRCDPISGHTALYWYRQSLGQGLEFLIYFQGNSAPDKSGLPSDRFSAERTGGSVSTLTIQRTQQEDSAVYLCASSLSGEQYFGPGTRLTVT.